This record covers a single T cell receptor beta chain. This beta chain is an off-target read within a library intended for alpha chains, so its frequency means little. Trimming at V came to 6 bases and at J to 9 bases, leaving 7 bases not matched to a gene. The CDR3 extends over 14 amino acids. This specimen belongs to a study of spatial heterogeneity in lung cancer. As for the study in general: The average count in raw reads for each unique TCR and UMI combination exceeded 8.5 appearances.

Each TCR cDNA molecule carried a unique molecular identifier. Via MiXCR, TCRdb re-called the 5' RACE reads, giving one row per CDR3 protein. The sample shows some 940 distinct CDR3 sequences, about two fifths of them seen only once. Time point: sample taken at primary tumor resection. A total of around 72 untreated early-stage non-small cell lung cancer patients served as donors. This sequence joins TRBV12-3 or TRBV12-4 and TRBJ2-1, with 11 positions matching TRBD2. Sequences were derived from normal lung tissue next to the tumor, sampled at surgery. This TCR was recovered from a male donor with early-stage non-small cell lung cancer. CDR3 nucleotide sequence: TGTGCCAGCAGCCGTAGCGGGAGGGGTTCTGAGCAGTTCTTC. Translated: CASSRSGRGSEQFF.